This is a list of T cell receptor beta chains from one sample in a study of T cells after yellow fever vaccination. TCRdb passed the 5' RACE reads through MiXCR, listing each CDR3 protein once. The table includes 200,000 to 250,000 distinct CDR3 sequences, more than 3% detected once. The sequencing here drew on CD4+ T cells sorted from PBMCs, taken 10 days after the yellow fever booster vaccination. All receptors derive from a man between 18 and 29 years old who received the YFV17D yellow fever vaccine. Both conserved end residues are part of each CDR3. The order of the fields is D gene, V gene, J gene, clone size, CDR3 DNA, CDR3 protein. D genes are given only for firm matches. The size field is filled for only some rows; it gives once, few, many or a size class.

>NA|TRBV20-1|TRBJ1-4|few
TGCAGTGCTAGAATCCCCTGGGGGACTAATGAAAAACTGTTTTTT
CSARIPWGTNEKLFF
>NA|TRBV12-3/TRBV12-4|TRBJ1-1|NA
TGTGCCAGCAGTTTATCCATGAACACTGAAGCTTTCTTT
CASSLSMNTEAFF
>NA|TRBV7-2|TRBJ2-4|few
TGTGCCAGCAGCTTAGAGCCAGGAGGGACCAAAAACATTCAGTACTTC
CASSLEPGGTKNIQYF
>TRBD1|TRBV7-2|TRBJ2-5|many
TGTGCCAGCAGCTTTACAGGGGGCGAGACCCAGTACTTC
CASSFTGGETQYF
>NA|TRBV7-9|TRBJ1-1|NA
TGTGCCAGCAGCTTTACTAGGCATACTGAAGCTTTCTTT
CASSFTRHTEAFF
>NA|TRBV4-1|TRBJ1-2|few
TGCGCCAGCAGCCCCATGCCCTGGGAAGGCTACACCTTC
CASSPMPWEGYTF
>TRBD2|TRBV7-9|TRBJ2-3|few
TGTGCCAGCAGCACCCGAAGGGCTAGCGGGACAGATACGCAGTATTTT
CASSTRRASGTDTQYF
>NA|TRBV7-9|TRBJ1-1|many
TGTGCCAGCAGCTTGGAGTGGGGCAGAATGAACACTGAAGCTTTCTTT
CASSLEWGRMNTEAFF
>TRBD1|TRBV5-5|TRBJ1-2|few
TGTGCCAGCAGTTCAGGGGGCTCGAACTATGGCTACACCTTC
CASSSGGSNYGYTF
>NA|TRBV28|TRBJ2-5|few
TGTGCCAGCAAGGGCCAAGAGACCCAGTACTTC
CASKGQETQYF
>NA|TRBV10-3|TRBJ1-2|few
TGTGCCATCAGTGAGTCTCCCCCCAAAGGCTACACCTTC
CAISESPPKGYTF
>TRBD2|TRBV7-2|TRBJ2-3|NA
TGTGCCAGCAGCTTAGGGGCAGCAGCGGGGGGCACAGATACGCAGTATTTT
CASSLGAAAGGTDTQYF
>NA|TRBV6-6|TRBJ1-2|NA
TGTGCCAGCGTGAGGCAAACTAACTATGGCTACACCTTC
CASVRQTNYGYTF
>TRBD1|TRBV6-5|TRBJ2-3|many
TGTGCCAGCAGTCGACAGGGACACACAGATACGCAGTATTTT
CASSRQGHTDTQYF
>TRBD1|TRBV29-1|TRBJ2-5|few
TGCAGCGGAACAGGGGCTGAGGAGACCCAGTACTTC
CSGTGAEETQYF
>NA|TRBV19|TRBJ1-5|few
TGTGCCAGTAGTATGGTGAGGGGAATTGGTCGCAATCAGCCCCAGCATTTT
CASSMVRGIGRNQPQHF
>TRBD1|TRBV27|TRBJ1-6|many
TGTGCCAGCAGTTTTGGGGACAGGAATTCACCCCTCCACTTT
CASSFGDRNSPLHF
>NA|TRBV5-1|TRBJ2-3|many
TGCGCCAGCGCACTAGCTGTTAGCACAGATACGCAGTATTTT
CASALAVSTDTQYF
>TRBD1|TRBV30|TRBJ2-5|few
TGTGCCTGGAGTCCCACAGGGGTGGGAGAGACCCAGTACTTC
CAWSPTGVGETQYF
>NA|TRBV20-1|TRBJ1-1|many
TGCAGTGCTCCCACAGACAGGAACACTGAAGCTTTCTTT
CSAPTDRNTEAFF
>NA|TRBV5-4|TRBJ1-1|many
TGTGCCAGCAGTCAAGGAGGAAGGAACACTGAAGCTTTCTTT
CASSQGGRNTEAFF
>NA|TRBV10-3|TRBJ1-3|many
TGTGCCATCAGTGAGACTGAGGGAAAAGTTGGAAACACCATATATTTT
CAISETEGKVGNTIYF
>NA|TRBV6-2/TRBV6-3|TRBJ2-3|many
TGTGCCAGCAGCGACTTAGCAGATACGCAGTATTTT
CASSDLADTQYF
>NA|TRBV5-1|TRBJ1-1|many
TGCGCCAGCAGCTTGTGGCCACAGGGTGGCCGGGGCACTGAAGCTTTCTTT
CASSLWPQGGRGTEAFF
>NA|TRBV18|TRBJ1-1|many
TGTGCCAGCTCCCCCGGGGCGAACACTGAAGCTTTCTTT
CASSPGANTEAFF
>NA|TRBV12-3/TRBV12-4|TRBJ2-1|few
TGTGCCAGCAGTTTAAATTACCTGTATAATGAGCAGTTCTTC
CASSLNYLYNEQFF
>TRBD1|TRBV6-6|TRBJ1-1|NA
TGTGCCAGCAGTTACTCGACAGGGGGCTTGGGCACTGAAGCTTTCTTT
CASSYSTGGLGTEAFF
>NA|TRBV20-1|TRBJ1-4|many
TGCAGTGCTAGGGTCGGCCCTCAAGCACCGACTAATGAAAAACTGTTTTTT
CSARVGPQAPTNEKLFF
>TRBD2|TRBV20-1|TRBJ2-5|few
TGCAGTGCGACTACTAGCGGGGGGCGGGAGACCCAGTACTTC
CSATTSGGRETQYF